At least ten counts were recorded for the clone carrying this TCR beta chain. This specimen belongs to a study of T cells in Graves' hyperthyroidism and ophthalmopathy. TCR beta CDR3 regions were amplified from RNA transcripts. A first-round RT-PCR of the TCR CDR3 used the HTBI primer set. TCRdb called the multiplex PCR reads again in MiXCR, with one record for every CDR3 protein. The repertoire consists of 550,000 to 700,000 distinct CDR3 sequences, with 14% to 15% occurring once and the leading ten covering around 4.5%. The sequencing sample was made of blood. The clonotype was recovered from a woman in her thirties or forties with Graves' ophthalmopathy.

CDR3 DNA: TGTGCCAGCAGTTTTTCGGCGGGAGGCTACGAGCAGTACTTC. As protein: CASSFSAGGYEQYF. The rearrangement joins TRBV12-3 or TRBV12-4 to TRBJ2-7; 8 bases are a match to TRBD2. This CDR3 contains 14 residues. Unmatched junction bases numbered 4, after V lost 3 bases and J lost 3 bases.